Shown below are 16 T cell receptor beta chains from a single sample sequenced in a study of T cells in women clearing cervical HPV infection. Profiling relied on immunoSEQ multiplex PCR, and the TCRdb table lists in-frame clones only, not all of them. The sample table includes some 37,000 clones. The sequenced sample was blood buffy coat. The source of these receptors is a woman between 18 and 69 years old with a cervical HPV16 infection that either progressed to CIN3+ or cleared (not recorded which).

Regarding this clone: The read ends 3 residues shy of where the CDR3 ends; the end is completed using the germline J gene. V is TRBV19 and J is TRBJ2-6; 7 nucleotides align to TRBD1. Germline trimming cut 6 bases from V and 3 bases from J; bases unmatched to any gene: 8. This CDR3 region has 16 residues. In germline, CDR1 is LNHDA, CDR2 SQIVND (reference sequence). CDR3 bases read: TGTGCCAGTAGCTACACAAGACAGGGTGGGGCCAACGTC. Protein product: CASSYTRQGGANV. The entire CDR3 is CASSYTRQGGANVLTF.

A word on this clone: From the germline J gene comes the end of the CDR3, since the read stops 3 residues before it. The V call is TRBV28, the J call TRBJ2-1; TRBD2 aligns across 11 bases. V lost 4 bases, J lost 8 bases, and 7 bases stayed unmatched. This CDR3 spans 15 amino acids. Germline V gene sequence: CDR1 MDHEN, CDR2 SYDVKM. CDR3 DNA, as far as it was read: TGTGCCAGCAGTTCACTAGCGGGAGTAGCGTATGAG. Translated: CASSSLAGVAYE. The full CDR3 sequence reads CASSSLAGVAYEQFF.

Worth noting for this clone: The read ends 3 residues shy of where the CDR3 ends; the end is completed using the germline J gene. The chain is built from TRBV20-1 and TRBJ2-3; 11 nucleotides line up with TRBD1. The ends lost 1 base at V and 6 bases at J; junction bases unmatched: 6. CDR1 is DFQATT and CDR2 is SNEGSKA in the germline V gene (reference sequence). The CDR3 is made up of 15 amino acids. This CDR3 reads CSARGLGQGEDTQYF. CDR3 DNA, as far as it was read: TGCAGTGCTAGAGGGTTGGGACAGGGGGAGGATACG.

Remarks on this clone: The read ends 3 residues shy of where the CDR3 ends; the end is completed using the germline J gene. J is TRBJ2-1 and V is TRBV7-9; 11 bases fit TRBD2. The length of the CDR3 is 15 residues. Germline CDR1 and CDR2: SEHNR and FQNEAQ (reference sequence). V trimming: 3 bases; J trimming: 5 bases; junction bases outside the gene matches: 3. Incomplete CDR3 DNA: TGTGCCAGCAGCTTTAGCGGGAGGGCCGACAATGAG. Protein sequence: CASSFSGRADNE. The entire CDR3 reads CASSFSGRADNEQFF.

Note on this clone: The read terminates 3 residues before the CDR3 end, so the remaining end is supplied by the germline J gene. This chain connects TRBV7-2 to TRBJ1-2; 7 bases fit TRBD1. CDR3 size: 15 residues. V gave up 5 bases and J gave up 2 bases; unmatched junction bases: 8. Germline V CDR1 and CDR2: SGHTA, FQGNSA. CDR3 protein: CASSTPGTENYGYTF. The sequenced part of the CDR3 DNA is TGTGCCAGCAGCACTCCCGGGACAGAGAACTATGGC.

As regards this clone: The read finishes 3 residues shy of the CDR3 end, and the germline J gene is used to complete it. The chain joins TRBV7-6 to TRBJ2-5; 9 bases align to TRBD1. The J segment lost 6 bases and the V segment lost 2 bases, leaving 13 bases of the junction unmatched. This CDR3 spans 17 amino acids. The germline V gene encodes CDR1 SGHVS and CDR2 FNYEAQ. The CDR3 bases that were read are TGTGCCAGCAGCTTACCCCTACAGGGGGCTATCGGAAAGACC. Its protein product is CASSLPLQGAIGKT. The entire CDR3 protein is CASSLPLQGAIGKTQYF.

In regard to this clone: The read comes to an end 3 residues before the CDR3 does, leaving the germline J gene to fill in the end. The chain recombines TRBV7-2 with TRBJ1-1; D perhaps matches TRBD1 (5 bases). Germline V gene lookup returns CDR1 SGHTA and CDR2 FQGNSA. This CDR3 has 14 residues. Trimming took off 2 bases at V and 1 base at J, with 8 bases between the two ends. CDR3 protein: CASSLMGRNTEAFF. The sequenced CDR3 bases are TGTGCCAGCAGCTTAATGGGGCGGAACACTGAA.

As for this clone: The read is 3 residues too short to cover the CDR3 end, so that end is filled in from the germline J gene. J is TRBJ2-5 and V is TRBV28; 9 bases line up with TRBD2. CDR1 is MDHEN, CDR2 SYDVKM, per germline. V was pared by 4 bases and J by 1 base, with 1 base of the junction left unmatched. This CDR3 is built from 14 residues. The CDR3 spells CASSSSGIQETQYF. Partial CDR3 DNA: TGTGCCAGCAGTTCTAGCGGGATCCAAGAGACC.

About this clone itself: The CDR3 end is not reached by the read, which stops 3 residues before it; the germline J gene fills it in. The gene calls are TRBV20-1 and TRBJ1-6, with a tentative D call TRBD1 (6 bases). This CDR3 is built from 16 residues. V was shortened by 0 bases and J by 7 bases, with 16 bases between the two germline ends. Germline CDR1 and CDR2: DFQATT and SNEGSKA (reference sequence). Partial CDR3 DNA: TGCAGTGCTAGAGAATCCAGGGGTAGGGGGAATTCACCC. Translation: CSARESRGRGNSP. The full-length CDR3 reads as CSARESRGRGNSPLHF.

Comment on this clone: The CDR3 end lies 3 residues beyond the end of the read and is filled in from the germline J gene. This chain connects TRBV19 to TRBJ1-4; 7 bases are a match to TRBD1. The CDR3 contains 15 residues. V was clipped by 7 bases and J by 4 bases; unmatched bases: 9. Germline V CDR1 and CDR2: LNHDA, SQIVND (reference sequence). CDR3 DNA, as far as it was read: TGTGCCAGTACCCCCCTCCGGGACAGTAATGAAAAA. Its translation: CASTPLRDSNEK. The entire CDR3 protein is CASTPLRDSNEKLFF.

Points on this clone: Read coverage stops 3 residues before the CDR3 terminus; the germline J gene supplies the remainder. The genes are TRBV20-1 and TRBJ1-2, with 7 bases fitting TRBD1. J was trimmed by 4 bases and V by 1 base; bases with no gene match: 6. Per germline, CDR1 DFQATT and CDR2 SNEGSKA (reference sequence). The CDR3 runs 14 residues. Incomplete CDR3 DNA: TGCAGTGCTAGAGCCAGCAGGGGGTCCTATGGC. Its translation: CSARASRGSYG. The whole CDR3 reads CSARASRGSYGYTF.

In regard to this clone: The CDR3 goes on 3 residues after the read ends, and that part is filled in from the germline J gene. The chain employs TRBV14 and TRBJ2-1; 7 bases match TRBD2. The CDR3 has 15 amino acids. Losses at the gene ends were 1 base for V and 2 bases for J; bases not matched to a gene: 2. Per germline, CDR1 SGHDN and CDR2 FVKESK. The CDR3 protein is CASSQGGGTYNEQFF. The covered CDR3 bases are TGTGCCAGCAGCCAAGGGGGGGGGACCTACAATGAG.

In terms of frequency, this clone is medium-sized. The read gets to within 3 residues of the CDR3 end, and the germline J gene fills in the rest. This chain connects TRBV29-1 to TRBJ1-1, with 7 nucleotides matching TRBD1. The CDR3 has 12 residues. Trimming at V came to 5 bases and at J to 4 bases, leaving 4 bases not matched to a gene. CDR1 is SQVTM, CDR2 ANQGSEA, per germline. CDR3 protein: CSVRQGSTEAFF. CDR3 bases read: TGCAGCGTTCGACAGGGCTCCACTGAA.

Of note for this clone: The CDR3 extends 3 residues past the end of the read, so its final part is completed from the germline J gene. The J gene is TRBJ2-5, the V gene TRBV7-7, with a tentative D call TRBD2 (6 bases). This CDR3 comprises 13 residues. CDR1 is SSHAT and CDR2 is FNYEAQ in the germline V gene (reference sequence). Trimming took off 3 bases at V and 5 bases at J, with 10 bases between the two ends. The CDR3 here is CASSLEGWETQYF. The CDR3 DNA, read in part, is TGTGCCAGCAGCTTGGAGGGGTGGGAGACC.

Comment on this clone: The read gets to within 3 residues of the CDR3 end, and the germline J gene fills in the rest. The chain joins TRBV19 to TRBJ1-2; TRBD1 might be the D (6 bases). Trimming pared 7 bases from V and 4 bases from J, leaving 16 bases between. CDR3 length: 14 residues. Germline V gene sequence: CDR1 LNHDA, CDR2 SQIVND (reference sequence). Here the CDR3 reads CASTVQGISYGYTF. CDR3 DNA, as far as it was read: TGTGCCAGTACGGTACAGGGTATCAGCTATGGC. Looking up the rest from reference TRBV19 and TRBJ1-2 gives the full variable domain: DGGITQSPKYLFRKEGQNVTLSCEQNLNHDAMYWYRQDPGQGLRLIYYSQIVNDFQKGDIAEGYSVSREKKESFPLTVTSAQKNPTAFYLCASTVQGISYGYTFGSGTRLTVV.

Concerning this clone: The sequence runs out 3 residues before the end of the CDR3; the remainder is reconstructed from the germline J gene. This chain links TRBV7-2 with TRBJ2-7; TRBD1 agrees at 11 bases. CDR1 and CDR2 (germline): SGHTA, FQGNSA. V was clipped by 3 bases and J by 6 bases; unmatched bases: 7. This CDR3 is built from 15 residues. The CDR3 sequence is CASSLVGTGGVEQYF. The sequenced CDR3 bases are TGTGCCAGCAGCTTGGTCGGGACAGGGGGTGTCGAG.